This T cell receptor beta chain was documented in a study of cytomegalovirus exposure and HLA in healthy donors. Regarding the study as a whole: Sequencing likely generated an artifact that appeared as a cluster of highly shared sequence variants. Follow-up analysis later connected one missense variant in DCLRE1C with trimming of TCR beta V- and J-genes. According to a later analysis, donors in an Asian-associated ancestry cluster reportedly had fewer N-insertions than the 666-donor mean.

The CDR3 contains 15 residues. Germline V gene sequence: CDR1 SEHNR, CDR2 FQNEAQ (reference sequence). The V segment lost 4 bases and the J segment 3 bases; nucleotides outside the gene matches: 4. On this clone: What it binds is unknown.

In the PCR, 60 Vbeta and 13 Jbeta primers were used. TCRdb's table, derived via immunoSEQ multiplex PCR, lists solely in-frame clones and lacks some. The table lists about 110,000 clones, just under 70% of them singletons, with 5% to 7% in the top ten. The sequence was obtained from a woman in her seventies in good health and CMV-seropositive. Sequenced: PBMCs. The chain combines TRBV7-9 with TRBJ2-7; TRBD2 agrees at 12 bases. CDR3 in amino acids: CASSSRLAGDYEQYF. The CDR3 nucleotides are TGTGCCAGCAGCTCGAGACTAGCGGGGGACTACGAGCAGTACTTC. The whole variable domain, remainder taken from reference TRBV7-9 and TRBJ2-7, is DTGVSQNPRHKITKRGQNVTFRCDPISEHNRLYWYRQTLGQGPEFLTYFQNEAQLEKSRLLSDRFSAERPKGSFSTLEIQRTEQGDSAMYLCASSSRLAGDYEQYFGPGTRLTVT.